The sample holds many counts of the clone carrying this TCR beta chain. Its antigen remains unidentified. CDR3 length equals 13 residues. Looked up from germline, CDR1 is SGHDT and CDR2 is YYEEEE. The V end lost 0 bases, the J end lost 7 bases, and 10 bases lay between the germline ends. Unique molecular identifier tags were affixed to discrete cDNA molecules. MiXCR, applied by TCRdb to the 5' RACE reads, yields one record per CDR3 protein. The sample holds about 90,000 distinct CDR3 sequences, 13% to 15% seen once. The data derive from a study of early T cells in non-severe SARS-CoV-2 infection. Study observations and caveats: Missing private and CD4 specificities, VDJdb matching favored anti-spike CD8 responses.

Sequenced input: whole blood. This sequence originates from an adult who was a healthcare worker with PCR-confirmed SARS-CoV-2 infection or an uninfected control (not recorded which). V gene TRBV5-6 combines with J gene TRBJ1-1; D remains unclear. In nucleotides, the CDR3 is TGTGCCAGCAGCTTGGCCAACGGAGATGAAGCTTTCTTT. Amino acids: CASSLANGDEAFF.